The 22 T cell receptor beta chains given below trace back to one sample, sequenced in a study of T cells in localized non-small cell lung cancer. Produced via immunoSEQ multiplex PCR; TCRdb's table is partial and in-frame only. The data show about 60,000 clones, 85% to 90% seen once. This specimen was peripheral blood, taken before any cancer treatment. The receptor set was obtained from a woman aged 35 to 70 with stage I lung adenocarcinoma.

The chain couples TRBV7-9 to TRBJ1-3; TRBD1 is a possible D gene (6 bases). Looked up from germline, CDR1 is SEHNR and CDR2 is FQNEAQ (reference sequence). V dropped 1 base and J dropped 9 bases, with 16 bases sitting between them. CDR3 size: 15 residues. The CDR3 sequence: CASSLETGITGTIYF. The CDR3, as DNA: TGTGCCAGCAGCTTAGAAACAGGGATTACCGGCACCATATATTTT.

The V gene is TRBV4-2, the J gene TRBJ1-2, with D uncertain. Germline-derived CDR1 and CDR2 are LGHNA and YNFKEQ. The CDR3 length is 16 residues. V was pared by 0 bases and J by 2 bases, with 13 bases between. The CDR3 sequence: CASSQDIGNGNYGYTF. CDR3 nucleotide sequence: TGTGCCAGCAGCCAAGATATAGGGAATGGGAACTATGGCTACACCTTC.

V and J are TRBV14 and TRBJ2-5, with D tentatively TRBD1 or TRBD2 (5 bases each). From germline, CDR1 is SGHDN and CDR2 FVKESK. Trimming took off 3 bases at V and 6 bases at J, with 8 bases between the two ends. The CDR3 runs to 12 residues. The CDR3 reads CASSQRGQTQYF. Written as DNA, the CDR3 is TGTGCCAGCAGCCAGAGGGGACAGACCCAGTACTTC.

The chain couples TRBV5-4 to TRBJ1-1; tentatively, D is TRBD1 (6 bases). CDR3 length equals 17 residues. CDR1 SGHNT and CDR2 YYREEE come from the germline V gene (reference sequence). Trimming left V 4 bases short and J 1 base short, with 20 bases between. CDR3 loop: CASSPTIRQDENTEAFF. The CDR3 nucleotides are TGTGCCAGCAGCCCCACAATTCGACAGGACGAGAACACTGAAGCTTTCTTT.

This clone was recorded only once. The chain links TRBV7-8 to TRBJ2-1; D possibly corresponds to TRBD1 (6 bases). The length of the CDR3 is 14 residues. V shed 5 bases and J shed 8 bases, with 16 bases lying between them. Germline lookup yields CDR1 SGHVS and CDR2 FQNEAQ. CDR3 loop: CASSLTQGADEQFF. CDR3 coding DNA: TGTGCCAGCAGCCTAACACAGGGTGCGGATGAGCAGTTCTTC.

V is TRBV6-5 and J is TRBJ1-2, with no clear D. CDR3 length: 12 amino acids. The V gene lost 0 bases and the J gene lost 6 bases, with 5 bases spanning the gap. Germline V lookup: CDR1 MNHEY, CDR2 SVGAGI. Written as DNA, the CDR3 is TGTGCCAGCAGTTACTCAGGGAATGGCTACACCTTC. As protein: CASSYSGNGYTF.

The chain carries TRBV7-2 and TRBJ2-5; no firm D call. Trimming shortened V by 1 base and J by 2 bases, and 14 bases separated the two germline ends. The V gene's germline CDR1 is SGHTA and CDR2 FQGNSA. The CDR3 is 16 amino acids. Here the CDR3 reads CASSLGAALGQETQYF. CDR3 coding DNA: TGTGCCAGCAGCTTAGGCGCGGCGTTGGGACAAGAGACCCAGTACTTC.

This clone was found a few times. The chain combines TRBV4-3 with TRBJ2-6; D not certain. In germline, CDR1 is LGHNA, CDR2 YSLEER. This CDR3 is built from 16 residues. Trimming stripped 0 bases from V and 0 bases from J, with 6 bases between. The CDR3 region is CASSQEGHSGANVLTF. The CDR3 nucleotides read TGCGCCAGCAGCCAAGAGGGTCACTCTGGGGCCAACGTCCTGACTTTC.

J is TRBJ1-6 and V is TRBV5-6; no definite D call. This CDR3 is built from 13 residues. Germline V gives CDR1 SGHDT, CDR2 YYEEEE. Deletions cut 0 bases from V and 14 bases from J, with 12 bases between. The CDR3: CASSLANGPTLHF. The CDR3 nucleotides read TGTGCCAGCAGCTTGGCGAACGGCCCCACCCTCCACTTT. The variable domain in full, completed from reference TRBV5-6 and TRBJ1-6, reads DAGVTQSPTHLIKTRGQQVTLRCSPKSGHDTVSWYQQALGQGPQFIFQYYEEEERQRGNFPDRFSGHQFPNYSSELNVNALLLGDSALYLCASSLANGPTLHFGNGTRLTVT.

This clone was observed a few times. The rearrangement links TRBV14 to TRBJ1-2; possibly TRBD1 for D (5 bases). Germline V gene sequence: CDR1 SGHDN, CDR2 FVKESK. The CDR3 loop spans 13 amino acids. Trimming left V 2 bases short and J 2 bases short, with 6 bases between. CDR3 sequence: CASSQNRNYGYTF. DNA for the CDR3: TGTGCCAGCAGCCAAAACAGGAACTATGGCTACACCTTC.

The table lists this clone with a count of one. The V gene is TRBV7-3, the J gene TRBJ2-4; perhaps TRBD1 as D (6 bases). Trimming left V 4 bases short and J 7 bases short, with 14 bases between. From germline, CDR1 is SGHTA and CDR2 FQGTGA. The CDR3 extends over 14 amino acids. In DNA form, the CDR3 reads TGTGCCAGCAGCTCCCCGGGACAATGGAACATTCAGTACTTC. Protein sequence: CASSSPGQWNIQYF.

This sequence joins TRBV11-3 and TRBJ1-1, with D unresolved. V dropped 6 bases and J dropped 1 base, with 6 bases sitting between them. CDR1 and CDR2 (germline): SGHNT, YENEEA. There are 12 residues in the CDR3. CDR3 sequence (DNA): TGTGCCAGCAGTGTCAAGAACACTGAAGCTTTCTTT. It yields the protein CASSVKNTEAFF.

This chain uses TRBV7-2 with TRBJ2-7; D gene unclear. Germline CDR1 SGHTA, CDR2 FQGNSA. This CDR3 contains 12 residues. The V gene lost 1 base and the J gene lost 5 bases, with 6 bases spanning the gap. CDR3 residues: CASSLELHEQYF. The CDR3 DNA sequence: TGTGCCAGCAGCTTAGAACTTCACGAGCAGTACTTC. Looking up the rest from reference TRBV7-2 and TRBJ2-7 gives the full variable domain: GAGVSQSPSNKVTEKGKDVELRCDPISGHTALYWYRQSLGQGLEFLIYFQGNSAPDKSGLPSDRFSAERTGGSVSTLTIQRTQQEDSAVYLCASSLELHEQYFGPGTRLTVT.

The V and J genes are TRBV9 and TRBJ1-1, with D possibly matching TRBD1 (5 bases). CDR3 size: 15 residues. The ends were cut back, 4 bases at V and 6 bases at J, with 19 bases in the middle. Germline V CDR1 and CDR2: SGDLS, YYNGEE. The CDR3 loop is CASSSGTANVAEAFF. CDR3 coding DNA: TGTGCCAGCAGCTCAGGGACGGCGAATGTCGCTGAAGCTTTCTTT.

This chain joins TRBV7-2 and TRBJ2-7; D assignment may be TRBD1 or TRBD2 (5 bases each). The germline V and J ends were trimmed by 5 bases and 4 bases, with 18 bases remaining between them. This CDR3 has 15 residues. Germline V gene data show CDR1 as SGHTA and CDR2 as FQGNSA. The CDR3 nucleotides read TGTGCCAGCAGCCCAGACGGGGCTAGCTTGTACGAGCAGTACTTC. Its protein is CASSPDGASLYEQYF.

Only a few counts were recorded for this clone. The V call is TRBV10-1, the J call TRBJ1-1; TRBD1 might be the D (5 bases). CDR3 length: 12 amino acids. Trimming cost V 4 bases and J 10 bases, with 13 bases left between them. The germline gives CDR1 WNHNN, CDR2 SYGVQD (reference sequence). The CDR3 bases are TGCGCCAGCAGTGTGAGTGGGGACGGAGCTTTCTTT. The encoded protein is CASSVSGDGAFF.

By its share, this clone is medium-sized. This chain connects TRBV11-3 to TRBJ1-1; no clear D. Germline values: CDR1 SGHNT, CDR2 YENEEA. CDR3 length: 13 residues. Deletions cut 1 base from V and 8 bases from J, with 11 bases between. The CDR3 nucleotides read TGTGCCAGCAGCTTAGTGTCGGGAGGGGAAGCTTTCTTT. This gives the protein CASSLVSGGEAFF.

The chain uses TRBV9 and TRBJ2-7; D remains unclear. This CDR3 region has 15 residues. Deletions cut 0 bases from V and 1 base from J, with 11 bases between. The germline V gene encodes CDR1 SGDLS and CDR2 YYNGEE. The chain's CDR3 is CASSVDPTASYEQYF. The CDR3 nucleotides are TGTGCCAGCAGCGTAGACCCGACGGCTTCCTACGAGCAGTACTTC.

This clone has a single count. The chain employs TRBV6-4 and TRBJ2-1, with TRBD2 identical over 9 bases. Trimming removed 6 bases from V and 2 bases from J; junction bases left unmatched: 14. This CDR3 is 18 amino acids long. CDR1 and CDR2 from the germline V gene are MRHNA and SNTAGT. The CDR3 DNA reads as TGTGCCAGCAGGGGGCAGACTTCCCTAGCGGGGACCTACAATGAGCAGTTCTTC. It translates to CASRGQTSLAGTYNEQFF.

This chain uses TRBV4-1 with TRBJ2-1; D not resolved. The CDR3 has 13 residues. Trimming took 0 bases from V and 4 from J, leaving 4 bases between them. Germline V CDR1 and CDR2: MGHRA, YSYEKL. CDR3 in DNA: TGCGCCAGCAGCCAAGATCTTTACAATGAGCAGTTCTTC. It yields the protein CASSQDLYNEQFF.

J is TRBJ2-3 and V is TRBV7-9, with D hard to call. V lost 1 base to trimming and J lost 2 bases, with 10 bases between them. CDR3 length: 15 residues. Germline loops: CDR1 SEHNR, CDR2 FQNEAQ (reference sequence). The DNA for the CDR3 is TGTGCCAGCAGCTTAGGGAATACCGCCACAGATACGCAGTATTTT. Residues: CASSLGNTATDTQYF.

This sequence joins TRBV15 and TRBJ1-1, with a possible D match to TRBD1 (5 bases). This CDR3 has 14 amino acids. Germline CDR1 reads LNHNV; CDR2 reads YYDKDF (reference sequence). Trimming left V 6 bases short and J 1 base short, with 12 bases between. The CDR3 here is CATSEAGKNTEAFF. The CDR3 DNA follows: TGTGCCACCAGTGAGGCAGGGAAGAACACTGAAGCTTTCTTT.